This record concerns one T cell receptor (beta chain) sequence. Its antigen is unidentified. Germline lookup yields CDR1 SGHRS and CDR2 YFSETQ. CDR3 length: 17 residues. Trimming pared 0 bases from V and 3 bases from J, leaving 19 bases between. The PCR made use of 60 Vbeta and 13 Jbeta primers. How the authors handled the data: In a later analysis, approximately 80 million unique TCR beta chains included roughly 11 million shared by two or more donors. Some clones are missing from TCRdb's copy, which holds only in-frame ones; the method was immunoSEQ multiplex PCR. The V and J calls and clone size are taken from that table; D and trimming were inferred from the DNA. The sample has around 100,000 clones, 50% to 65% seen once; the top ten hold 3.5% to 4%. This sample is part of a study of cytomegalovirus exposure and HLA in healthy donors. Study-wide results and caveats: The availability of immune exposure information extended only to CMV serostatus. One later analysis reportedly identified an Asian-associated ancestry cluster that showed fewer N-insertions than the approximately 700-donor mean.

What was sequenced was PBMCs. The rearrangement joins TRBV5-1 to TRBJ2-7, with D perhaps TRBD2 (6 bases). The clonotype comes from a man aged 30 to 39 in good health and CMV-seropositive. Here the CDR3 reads CASSLEVPPSAYYEQYF. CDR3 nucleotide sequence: TGCGCCAGCAGCTTGGAAGTCCCCCCTAGCGCCTACTACGAGCAGTACTTC.